The next 30 T cell receptor beta chains were all read from a single sample in a study of vaccination and CD4 T cells after COVID-19. Oncomine TCR Beta short-read sequencing was applied to DNA from cultured CD4+ T cells. A single record per CDR3 protein comes from TCRdb applying MiXCR to the PCR reads. Of about 13,000 distinct CDR3 sequences listed, roughly a third are singletons. Described treatment: roughly 10-day PBMC culture with coronavirus spike peptide pools or control peptides (ViraFEST assay). Their specific antigens are unknown. The sample consisted of CD4+ T cells from blood, cultured in vitro. These receptor sequences come from a human donor who had recovered from COVID-19.

The rearrangement links TRBV5-8 to TRBJ2-2; TRBD1 agrees at 10 bases. Germline V gene lookup returns CDR1 SGHTS and CDR2 YDEGEE. Germline trimming cut 6 bases from V and 4 bases from J; bases unmatched to any gene: 12. The CDR3 loop spans 17 amino acids. The CDR3 region is CASNDRDRGQVTGELFF. CDR3 nucleotides: TGTGCCAGCAACGACCGGGACAGGGGCCAGGTCACCGGGGAGCTGTTTTTT.

V usage is TRBV2 and J usage is TRBJ1-2, with D hard to call. V was pared by 2 bases and J by 6 bases, with 13 bases between. The germline V gene encodes CDR1 SNHLY and CDR2 FYNNEI. This CDR3 region has 14 residues. Here the CDR3 reads CASSEQEGRDGYTF. The CDR3 nucleotides read TGTGCCAGCAGTGAACAGGAGGGTAGGGATGGCTACACCTTC.

The chain recombines TRBV7-9 with TRBJ2-1; a weak D match, TRBD2 (6 bases). The germline gives CDR1 SEHNR, CDR2 FQNEAQ (reference sequence). V lost 5 bases to trimming and J lost 9 bases, with 17 bases between them. The CDR3 is 14 amino acids. CDR3 in amino acids: CASSRSGGSIEQFF. Written as DNA, the CDR3 is TGTGCCAGCAGCCGATCCGGAGGGAGTATTGAGCAGTTCTTC.

This clonotype has just a few counts. The gene calls are TRBV7-2 and TRBJ2-3, with D unclear. The CDR3 runs to 13 residues. Germline-derived CDR1 and CDR2 are SGHTA and FQGNSA. Trimming stripped 5 bases from V and 7 bases from J, with 13 bases between. The CDR3 spells CASSPRDLNTQYF. The CDR3 DNA reads TGTGCCAGCAGCCCAAGAGACTTGAATACGCAGTATTTT. The full variable domain, its missing parts supplied by reference TRBV7-2 and TRBJ2-3, is GAGVSQSPSNKVTEKGKDVELRCDPISGHTALYWYRQSLGQGLEFLIYFQGNSAPDKSGLPSDRFSAERTGGSVSTLTIQRTQQEDSAVYLCASSPRDLNTQYFGPGTRLTVL.

In its sample, this clonotype is medium-sized. The rearrangement links TRBV20-1 to TRBJ1-1, with D unresolved. This CDR3 contains 12 residues. The V gene's germline CDR1 is DFQATT and CDR2 SNEGSKA (reference sequence). V was pared by 0 bases and J by 11 bases, with 13 bases between. CDR3: CSAREAQVPAFF. In DNA, the CDR3 is TGCAGTGCTAGAGAAGCGCAGGTACCGGCTTTCTTT.

This clonotype appeared a few times. The chain is built from TRBV11-2 and TRBJ1-1, with 8 bases matching TRBD1. CDR1 is SGHAT and CDR2 is FQNNGV in the germline V gene. CDR3 size: 14 residues. The V segment lost 5 bases and the J segment 6 bases; nucleotides outside the gene matches: 8. CDR3 residues: CASSPGQGRSEAFF. As DNA, the CDR3 is TGTGCCAGCAGCCCCGGACAGGGTCGGTCTGAAGCTTTCTTT.

The V gene is TRBV27, the J gene TRBJ2-4; 10 bases align to TRBD1. The ends lost 6 bases at V and 2 bases at J; junction bases unmatched: 1. The CDR3 has 14 amino acids. Germline V gene lookup returns CDR1 MNHEY and CDR2 SMNVEV (reference sequence). CDR3 sequence (DNA): TGTGCCAGCAGGGACAGGGGGACCAAAAACATTCAGTACTTC. Protein product: CASRDRGTKNIQYF.

This clonotype was found a few times. V usage is TRBV19 and J usage is TRBJ2-2; no definite D call. V lost 4 bases, J lost 3 bases, and 3 bases lay in between. Germline V CDR1 and CDR2: LNHDA, SQIVND (reference sequence). The CDR3 sequence is 12 residues long. As DNA, the CDR3 is TGTGCCAGTAGTACTCACACCGGGGAGCTGTTTTTT. Translation: CASSTHTGELFF.

The rearrangement uses TRBV20-1 and TRBJ2-2; weak D call: TRBD2 (5 bases). The CDR3 is 15 amino acids. Trimming removed 0 bases at V and 9 bases at J, with 17 bases between. Per the germline V gene, CDR1 is DFQATT and CDR2 is SNEGSKA (reference sequence). Here the CDR3 DNA reads TGCAGTGCTAGAGATCCCGGGGTAGGAGGCCGGGAGCTGTTTTTT. This sequence encodes CSARDPGVGGRELFF.

The chain combines TRBV5-1 with TRBJ2-5; D uncertain. V was trimmed by 3 bases and J by 5 bases, leaving 14 bases between them. CDR3 size: 14 residues. The germline gives CDR1 SGHRS, CDR2 YFSETQ. CDR3 protein: CASSWAGLGETQYF. CDR3 coding DNA: TGCGCCAGCAGCTGGGCTGGTCTCGGGGAGACCCAGTACTTC. Supplemented by reference TRBV5-1 and TRBJ2-5, the full variable domain reads KAGVTQTPRYLIKTRGQQVTLSCSPISGHRSVSWYQQTPGQGLQFLFEYFSETQRNKGNFPGRFSGRQFSNSRSEMNVSTLELGDSALYLCASSWAGLGETQYFGPGTRLLVL.

This clonotype was seen only once. This rearrangement joins TRBV12-3 or TRBV12-4 to TRBJ2-7; TRBD2 matches at 10 bases. The length of the CDR3 is 14 residues. V trimming: 3 bases; J trimming: 8 bases; junction bases outside the gene matches: 7. This CDR3 reads CASSFQGLAVQQYF. The CDR3 DNA reads TGTGCCAGCAGTTTTCAAGGACTAGCGGTGCAGCAGTACTTC.

The chain links TRBV28 to TRBJ2-7; D is tentatively TRBD1 or TRBD2 (5 bases each). This CDR3 comprises 14 residues. Looked up from germline, CDR1 is MDHEN and CDR2 is SYDVKM. V was cut by 6 bases and J by 5 bases, with 17 bases left in between. The CDR3 DNA follows: TGTGCCAGCAGCACCGGGCGGTTGGGACACGAGCAGTACTTC. Translated: CASSTGRLGHEQYF.

This clonotype was counted between two and nine times. CDR3 residues: CSASLTASTDTQYF. The CDR3 coding sequence is TGCAGTGCTAGCTTAACCGCTAGCACAGATACGCAGTATTTT. The V and J genes are TRBV20-1 and TRBJ2-3; no clear D gene. This CDR3 has 14 residues. The germline V and J ends were trimmed by 3 bases and 0 bases, with 10 bases remaining between them. Germline V gene lookup returns CDR1 DFQATT and CDR2 SNEGSKA (reference sequence).

V usage is TRBV6-2 or TRBV6-3 and J usage is TRBJ2-5; D uncertain. V shed 2 bases and J shed 1 base, with 8 bases lying between them. Germline V lookup: CDR1 MNHEY, CDR2 SVGEGT. CDR3 size: 14 residues. As DNA, the CDR3 is TGTGCCAGCAGTTACCGTCGCACCCAAGAGACCCAGTACTTC. This translates into CASSYRRTQETQYF.

This clonotype was seen a handful of times. The chain uses TRBV21-1 and TRBJ2-3. TRBV21-1 represents a pseudogene. The CDR3 is made up of 12 amino acids. Written as DNA, the CDR3 is TGTGCCAGCAGCACAGTCACAGATACGCAGTATTTT. Its protein product is CASSTVTDTQYF.

Only a few counts were recorded for this clonotype. The chain combines TRBV7-2 with TRBJ2-1; D is perhaps TRBD2 (6 bases). The ends were cut back, 5 bases at V and 5 bases at J, with 13 bases in the middle. The CDR3 sequence is 14 residues long. Germline V gene lookup returns CDR1 SGHTA and CDR2 FQGNSA. The CDR3 sequence is CASSASAGNNEQFF. The CDR3 DNA reads as TGTGCCAGCAGCGCCAGCGCGGGGAACAATGAGCAGTTCTTC.

The rearrangement links TRBV25-1 to TRBJ1-2, with TRBD1 as a possible D gene (6 bases). Germline CDR1 MGHDK, CDR2 SYGVNS. V was trimmed by 3 bases and J by 6 bases, leaving 17 bases between them. The CDR3 loop spans 15 amino acids. The CDR3 is CASSDSGRQAHGYTF. CDR3 nucleotide sequence: TGTGCCAGCAGTGACTCGGGCAGACAGGCCCATGGCTACACCTTC.

The chain joins TRBV20-1 to TRBJ2-7; possible D gene TRBD1, 6 bases. The CDR3 has 15 residues. V gave up 3 bases and J gave up 5 bases, with 20 bases separating them. Germline V gives CDR1 DFQATT, CDR2 SNEGSKA (reference sequence). CDR3 protein: CSARPGIDRINEQYF. The CDR3 coding sequence is TGCAGTGCTAGGCCCGGGATCGACAGGATAAACGAGCAGTACTTC.

A note on this clonotype: The junction departs from the called germline gene at one end, perhaps through a read error. The rearrangement uses TRBV7-9 and TRBJ2-5, with 8 positions matching TRBD2. This CDR3 spans 15 amino acids. Germline CDR1 and CDR2: SEHNR and FQNEAQ (reference sequence). The chain's CDR3 is CASSLARGGRETQCF. For the CDR3, the DNA is TGTGCCAGCAGCTTAGCCCGCGGGGGGCGAGAGACCCAGTGCTTC.

This clonotype showed up just a few times. This chain uses TRBV15 with TRBJ2-3; 12 bases map to TRBD2. V was clipped by 0 bases and J by 6 bases; unmatched bases: 10. The germline V gene has CDR1 LNHNV and CDR2 YYDKDF (reference sequence). CDR3 length: 18 amino acids. CDR3 sequence: CATSRDQGLAGIRDTQYF. The CDR3 DNA reads TGTGCCACCAGCAGAGATCAAGGACTAGCGGGAATCCGCGATACGCAGTATTTT. The entire variable domain, with the rest obtained from reference TRBV15 and TRBJ2-3, is as follows: DAMVIQNPRYQVTQFGKPVTLSCSQTLNHNVMYWYQQKSSQAPKLLFHYYDKDFNNEADTPDNFQSRRPNTSFCFLDIRSPGLGDTAMYLCATSRDQGLAGIRDTQYFGPGTRLTVL.

This clonotype came up a few times. This rearrangement joins TRBV10-3 to TRBJ2-5, with 8 bases matching TRBD2. Per the germline V gene, CDR1 is ENHRY and CDR2 is SYGVKD. Losses at the gene ends were 2 bases for V and 2 bases for J; bases not matched to a gene: 1. The CDR3 totals 14 residues. CDR3 loop: CAISEREGQETQYF. The CDR3 DNA sequence: TGTGCCATCAGTGAGCGGGAGGGTCAAGAGACCCAGTACTTC.

This clonotype was detected a few times. The rearrangement links TRBV27 to TRBJ2-7; 13 positions agree with TRBD2. Trimming removed 6 bases from V and 3 bases from J; junction bases left unmatched: 17. Per the germline V gene, CDR1 is MNHEY and CDR2 is SMNVEV (reference sequence). The CDR3 has 19 amino acids. CDR3 residues: CASSSRSLTSGRKLYEQYF. CDR3 sequence (DNA): TGTGCCAGCAGCTCCCGATCCTTGACTAGCGGGAGGAAGCTCTACGAGCAGTACTTC.

Note on this clonotype: A junction end diverges from the germline sequence, so it may reflect a read error. The chain joins TRBV7-3 to TRBJ2-6; a possible D gene is TRBD2 (7 bases). The germline gives CDR1 SGHTA, CDR2 FQGTGA. This CDR3 is 16 amino acids long. CDR3 residues: CTSSLGGGSGANVLTF. The CDR3 DNA sequence: TGTACCAGCAGCCTAGGGGGGGGCTCTGGGGCCAACGTCCTGACTTTT.

Only a few counts were recorded for this clonotype. The J gene is TRBJ2-5, the V gene TRBV20-1; D possibly corresponds to TRBD2 (6 bases). Germline V CDR1 and CDR2: DFQATT, SNEGSKA (reference sequence). The V end was cut by 3 bases, the J end by 5 bases, with 22 bases between. The CDR3 sequence is 16 residues long. The CDR3, as DNA: TGCAGTGCTAGGAAACTACAGCGCGCGGGACTGGAGACCCAGTACTTC. It specifies CSARKLQRAGLETQYF.

V gene TRBV30 combines with J gene TRBJ2-7; weak D call: TRBD2 (5 bases). The CDR3 runs 13 residues. V shed 2 bases and J shed 3 bases, with 11 bases lying between them. The germline V gene has CDR1 GTSNPN and CDR2 SVGIG (reference sequence). CDR3 in DNA: TGTGCCTGGAGTCTAGTCGCGGGCTACGAGCAGTACTTC. It codes for CAWSLVAGYEQYF.

This clonotype occurred a few times. This chain uses TRBV20-1 with TRBJ2-5, with a tentative D call TRBD2 (6 bases). Germline CDR1 is DFQATT and CDR2 is SNEGSKA (reference sequence). The CDR3 loop spans 11 amino acids. CDR3 sequence (DNA): TGCTCTTCGGGGGTCCAAGAGACCCAGTACTTC. This gives the protein CSSGVQETQYF.

There are a few counts of this clonotype. The J gene is TRBJ2-6, the V gene TRBV27; 8 bases match TRBD1. Germline loops: CDR1 MNHEY, CDR2 SMNVEV (reference sequence). The CDR3 contains 17 residues. Trimming at V came to 3 bases and at J to 2 bases, leaving 6 bases not matched to a gene. The CDR3 DNA reads as TGTGCCAGCAGTTTTTGGACAGGGCAAGCTGGGGCCAACGTCCTGACTTTC. Translating gives CASSFWTGQAGANVLTF. Drawing the rest from reference TRBV27 and TRBJ2-6, the complete variable domain is EAQVTQNPRYLITVTGKKLTVTCSQNMNHEYMSWYRQDPGLGLRQIYYSMNVEVTDKGDVPEGYKVSRKEKRNFPLILESPSPNQTSLYFCASSFWTGQAGANVLTFGAGSRLTVL.

This chain joins TRBV10-3 and TRBJ1-4; maybe TRBD1 (5 bases). V was pared by 6 bases and J by 8 bases, with 10 bases between. The length of the CDR3 is 12 residues. Germline assignment: CDR1 ENHRY and CDR2 SYGVKD. The DNA for the CDR3 is TGTGCCATCAGCAGGGATGGGGAAAAACTGTTTTTT. Protein: CAISRDGEKLFF.

The chain links TRBV12-3 or TRBV12-4 to TRBJ2-2, with TRBD2 matching 7 bases. The CDR3 runs 15 residues. J was trimmed by 4 bases and V by 3 bases; bases with no gene match: 5. The CDR3 bases are TGTGCCAGCAGTTTCGAGGGAGGGCTCACCGGGGAGCTGTTTTTT. Its translation: CASSFEGGLTGELFF.

This chain links TRBV5-8 with TRBJ2-5, with D perhaps matching TRBD2 (6 bases). Looked up from germline, CDR1 is SGHTS and CDR2 is YDEGEE. The CDR3 totals 14 residues. V gave up 4 bases and J gave up 6 bases, with 16 bases separating them. The CDR3 DNA follows: TGTGCCAGCAGCATAACGGGACTGGGAAAGACCCAGTACTTC. Protein sequence: CASSITGLGKTQYF. Full variable domain (remainder filled in from reference TRBV5-8 and TRBJ2-5): EAGVTQSPTHLIKTRGQQATLRCSPISGHTSVYWYQQALGLGLQFLLWYDEGEERNRGNFPPRFSGRQFPNYSSELNVNALELEDSALYLCASSITGLGKTQYFGPGTRLLVL.